A single sample is the source of the 2 T cell receptor beta chains below, sequenced in a study of blood T cell repertoires in COVID-19. Assay used: immunoSEQ multiplex PCR; TCRdb lists only in-frame clones, some missing. This table holds over 95,000 clones, 75% to 85% found once. Sequencing used peripheral blood. The origin of the receptors is a human donor in a cohort sampled during active COVID-19.

The genes are TRBV7-8 and TRBJ1-5; D is undetermined. The CDR3 consists of 14 residues. CDR1 and CDR2 from the germline V gene are SGHVS and FQNEAQ. With 6 bases removed from V and 6 bases from J, the gap between germline ends came to 15 bases. DNA for the CDR3: TGTGCCAGCAGTCCGGGTCGGTTAGGTCAGCCCCAGCATTTT. The encoded protein is CASSPGRLGQPQHF.

The chain uses TRBV2 and TRBJ1-4, with 7 bases fitting TRBD1. The germline gives CDR1 SNHLY, CDR2 FYNNEI. After removal of 7 bases from V and 7 bases from J, the junction contained 18 bases not matched to a gene. The CDR3 is made up of 17 amino acids. CDR3 protein: CASTGTGMTGMREKLFF. The CDR3 DNA reads TGTGCCAGCACTGGGACCGGCATGACAGGGATGCGTGAAAAACTGTTTTTT.